The clone carrying this T cell receptor (beta chain) has more than one count but fewer than ten. The antigen is not known. The sample is drawn from a study of beta chain features in type 1 diabetes. Isolated RNA was reverse transcribed in full, so expressed TCRB transcripts were sequenced. The assay was immunoSEQ multiplex PCR, and TCRdb's table has in-frame clones only and misses some. The table records some 900,000 clones, about 17% of them present only once. Study-wide results and limits: In the patient group, naive, central memory and Treg TCRB repertoires seemed more alike than in the healthy donor group.

This sequence was found in a woman in her late teens or twenties in good health. The sequencing sample was made of naive CD4+ T cells from blood.

The CDR3 is CASSLTTGNSNQPQHF. As DNA, the CDR3 is TGCGCCAGCAGCTTAACGACAGGGAATAGCAATCAGCCCCAGCATTTT. The J gene is TRBJ1-5, the V gene TRBV5-1, with 7 nucleotides matching TRBD1. The CDR3 spans 16 residues. V dropped 2 bases and J dropped 0; count of bases not matched to a gene: 5. The germline CDR1 and CDR2 sequences are SGHRS and YFSETQ.